Only a few counts were recorded for the clone carrying this T cell receptor (beta chain). Antigen: not known. This sample is part of a study of cytomegalovirus exposure and HLA in healthy donors. Whole-study findings and limits: DRB1 showed the most TCR associations and HLA-C the fewest in a later analysis, as rates varied by HLA locus. Among TCR beta chains, those listed as cytomegalovirus-associated numbered approximately 150. Sequencing artifact likely explains a cluster of highly shared sequence variants.

PCR primers comprised 60 Vbeta and 13 Jbeta primers. How the authors handled the data: In a later analysis, some 10 million of 75 million to 85 million unique beta chains occurred in at least two donors. TCRdb keeps only in-frame clones here, not all; method: immunoSEQ multiplex PCR. That table supplies the V and J calls and clone size; D and trimming were determined from the DNA. Altogether 130,000 or so clones are present, roughly 8.8% being singletons, with the ten largest covering roughly 7%. Unmatched junction bases numbered 5, after V lost 0 bases and J lost 2 bases. The CDR3 has 15 residues. The germline V gene encodes CDR1 SGHRS and CDR2 YFSETQ.

Sequencing used PBMCs. The chain has TRBV5-1 and TRBJ2-7; TRBD1 aligns across 7 bases. This sequence was found in a woman aged 40 to 55 in good health and CMV-seropositive. This CDR3 is CASSLATGSTYEQYF. The CDR3 DNA reads TGCGCCAGCAGCTTGGCGACAGGGAGTACCTACGAGCAGTACTTC.